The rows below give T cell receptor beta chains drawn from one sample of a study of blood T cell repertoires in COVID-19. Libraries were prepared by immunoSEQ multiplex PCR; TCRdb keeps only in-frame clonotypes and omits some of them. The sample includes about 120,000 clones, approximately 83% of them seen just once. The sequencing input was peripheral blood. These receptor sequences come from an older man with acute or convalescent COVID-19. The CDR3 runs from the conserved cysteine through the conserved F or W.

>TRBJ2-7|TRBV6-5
CASSSPGPPYEQYF
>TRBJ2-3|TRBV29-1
CSVPGGKGSRPDTQYF
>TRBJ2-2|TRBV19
CASSSNRVTNTGELFF
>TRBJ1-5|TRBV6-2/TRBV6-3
CASSPGQAFGQPQHF
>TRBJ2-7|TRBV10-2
CASSESTPSYEQYF
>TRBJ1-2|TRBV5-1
CASSLQGDYGYTF
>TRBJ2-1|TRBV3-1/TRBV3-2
CASSHSLAGGPNEQFF
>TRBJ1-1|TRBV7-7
CASSRTMNTEAFF
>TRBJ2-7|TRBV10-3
CAISGDTSSYEQYF
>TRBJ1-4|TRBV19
CASSIDYPGDFAKLFF
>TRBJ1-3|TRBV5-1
CASSLDEGNTIYF
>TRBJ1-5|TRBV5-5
CASSLGFEGVGQPQHF
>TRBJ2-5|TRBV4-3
CASSQDGGTAATPQYF
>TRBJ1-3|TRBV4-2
CASSPPTGSGNTIYF
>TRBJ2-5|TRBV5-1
CASSLPKDRVEETQYF
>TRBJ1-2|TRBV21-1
CASSKADRGRYGYTF
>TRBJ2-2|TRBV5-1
CASSLAGGTGELFF
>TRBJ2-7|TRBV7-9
CASSLEGQGARLGEQYF
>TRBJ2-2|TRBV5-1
CASSFDSGGTGELFF
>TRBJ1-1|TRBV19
CASQRQASSPEAFF
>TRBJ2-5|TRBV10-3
CAISERLAGGNQETQYF
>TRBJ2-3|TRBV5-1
CASSYRTGVTTDTQYF
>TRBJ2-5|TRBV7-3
CASSLWGGQETQYF
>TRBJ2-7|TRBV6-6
CASASGGAGEQYF
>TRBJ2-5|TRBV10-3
CAIKGQGAGETQYF
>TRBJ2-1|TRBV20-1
CSASGAKSQPRSYNEQFF
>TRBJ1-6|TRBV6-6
CASQKGQQYNSPLHF
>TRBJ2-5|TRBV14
CASSWGLATLGAQYF
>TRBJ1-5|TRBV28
CASSSGGSGSNQPQHF
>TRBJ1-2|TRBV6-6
CASSSGQGNYGYTF
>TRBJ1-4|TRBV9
CASSPSSATNEKLFF
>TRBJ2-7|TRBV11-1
CASSLKDRYREQYF
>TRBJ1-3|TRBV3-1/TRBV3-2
CASSRNRAGNTIYF
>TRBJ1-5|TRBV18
CASSPPGGQDSNQPQHF
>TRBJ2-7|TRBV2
CASSVGTASYEQYF
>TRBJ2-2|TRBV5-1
CASSTGTTGELFF
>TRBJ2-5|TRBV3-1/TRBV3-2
CASSLLTAETQYF
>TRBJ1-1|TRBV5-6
CASSAQGTGTEAFF
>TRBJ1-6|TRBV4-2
CASSPRDRGSSYNSPLHF
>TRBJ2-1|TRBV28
CASSPASGNSYNEQFF
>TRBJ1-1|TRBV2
CASTGEENTEAFF
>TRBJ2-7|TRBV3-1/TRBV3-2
CASSQDLRTSGVYEQYF
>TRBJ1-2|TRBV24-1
CATSARGGDGYTF
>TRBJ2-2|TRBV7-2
CASREVGGGELFF
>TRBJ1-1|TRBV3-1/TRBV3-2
CASSQDVTVTGAFF
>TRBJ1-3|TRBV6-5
CASREEYTSGNTIYF
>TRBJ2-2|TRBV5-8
CASSFRTSGGGTGELFF
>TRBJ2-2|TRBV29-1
CSVAVTGELFF
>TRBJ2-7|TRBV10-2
CASSKNRVGRYEQYF
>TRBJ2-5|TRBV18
CASSPRGTEETQYF
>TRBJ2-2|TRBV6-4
CASSPYRGTGELFF
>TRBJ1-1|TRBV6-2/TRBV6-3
CASSYPGTSNTEAFF
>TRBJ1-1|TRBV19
CASRTTGGGNTEAFF
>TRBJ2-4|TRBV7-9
CASSRLAGPGSKNIQYF